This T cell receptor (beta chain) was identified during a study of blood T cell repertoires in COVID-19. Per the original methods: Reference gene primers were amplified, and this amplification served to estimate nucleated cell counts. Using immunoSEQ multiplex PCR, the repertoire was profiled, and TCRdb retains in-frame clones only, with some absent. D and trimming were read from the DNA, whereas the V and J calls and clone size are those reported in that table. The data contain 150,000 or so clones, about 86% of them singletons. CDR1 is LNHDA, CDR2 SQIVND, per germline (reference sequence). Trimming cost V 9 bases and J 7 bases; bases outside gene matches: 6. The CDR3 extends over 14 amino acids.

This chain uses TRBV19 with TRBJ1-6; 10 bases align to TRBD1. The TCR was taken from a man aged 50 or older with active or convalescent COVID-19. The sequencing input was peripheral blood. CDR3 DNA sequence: TGTGCCAGCGGGACAGGGGTGCGGAATTCACCCCTCCACTTT. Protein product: CASGTGVRNSPLHF.